The rows below give T cell receptor beta chains drawn from one sample of a study of Ad26.COV2.S vaccination and SARS-CoV-2 variants. Libraries were prepared by immunoSEQ multiplex PCR; TCRdb keeps only in-frame clonotypes and omits some of them. The sample lists 430,000 or so clones, around 90% occurring once. The source material was peripheral blood, sampled in a trial of Ad26.COV2.S vaccine versus placebo. Every receptor here comes from a person aged 18-65 years who received the Ad26.COV2.S COVID-19 vaccine or a placebo. Each CDR3 is given with its conserved first and last residue. The D gene is left open where the match is weak. Some rows have no size entry. The others give once, few or many, or a class for an expanded clone.

d_call,j_call,clone_size,v_call,cdr3_nt,cdr3_aa
-,TRBJ2-7,once,TRBV2,TGTGCCAGCACTAAGGCGGCCCAGGGCTACGAGCAGTACTTC,CASTKAAQGYEQYF
-,TRBJ1-4,-,TRBV28,TGTGCCAGCAGTTTAGGGGACTATGAAAAACTGTTTTTT,CASSLGDYEKLFF
TRBD2,TRBJ2-1,-,TRBV14,TGTGCCAGCAGCCGGGGTGGCGGGAGAGGTGATGAGCAGTTCTTC,CASSRGGGRGDEQFF
TRBD2,TRBJ2-2,once,TRBV9,TGTGCCAGCAGCGTATTAGCGGGGAACGGGGAGCTGTTTTTT,CASSVLAGNGELFF
-,TRBJ2-1,-,TRBV3-1/TRBV3-2,TGTGCCAGCAGCCAAAGGCGGGGTAATGAGCAGTTCTTC,CASSQRRGNEQFF
-,TRBJ1-2,-,TRBV12-3/TRBV12-4,TGTGCCAGCAGTCCGATAGACAGTTATGGCTACACCTTC,CASSPIDSYGYTF
-,TRBJ2-1,-,TRBV12-3/TRBV12-4,TGTGCCAGCAGCCAATCGGATTCGCAGTTCTTC,CASSQSDSQFF
-,TRBJ1-4,-,TRBV19,TGTGCCAGTAGCAGGATTAATGAAAAACTGTTTTTT,CASSRINEKLFF
-,TRBJ2-5,-,TRBV7-6,TGTGCCAGCAGCTTTCGGACAGCTCAAGAGACCCAGTACTTC,CASSFRTAQETQYF
-,TRBJ2-7,-,TRBV5-1,TGCGCCAGCAGCTTAGGGTCGATGGAATCCTACGAGCAGTACTTC,CASSLGSMESYEQYF
-,TRBJ2-1,few,TRBV3-1/TRBV3-2,TGTGCCAGCAGCCAGCAGGGAACGTACAATGAGCAGTTCTTC,CASSQQGTYNEQFF
-,TRBJ1-3,-,TRBV11-2,TGTGCCAGCAGCGCGTCTGGAAACACCATATATTTT,CASSASGNTIYF
TRBD1,TRBJ2-7,-,TRBV19,TGTGCCAGTAGTCCCAGGGGGACAGGGGCGGACGAGCAGTACTTC,CASSPRGTGADEQYF
-,TRBJ1-5,few,TRBV24-1,TGTGCCACCAGTGGAGGGGGCAATCAGCCCCAGCATTTT,CATSGGGNQPQHF
TRBD2,TRBJ2-7,-,TRBV6-5,TGTGCCAGCAGGCGGGGGGCTTTCTTGTCCTACGAGCAGTACTTC,CASRRGAFLSYEQYF
TRBD1,TRBJ2-1,-,TRBV4-3,TGCGCCAGCAGCTCCCGGGACAGGGGTAACAATGAGCAGTTCTTC,CASSSRDRGNNEQFF
-,TRBJ1-2,-,TRBV6-5,TGTGCCAGCAGTCTGGACACGGACTATGGCTACACCTTC,CASSLDTDYGYTF
-,TRBJ2-3,-,TRBV9,TGTGCCAGCAGCGTAGAAGGGTTAAGCACAGATACGCAGTATTTT,CASSVEGLSTDTQYF
-,TRBJ1-2,-,TRBV6-5,TGTGCCGTCACCGGGGCAGGGGCAGGATATGGCTACACCTTC,CAVTGAGAGYGYTF
-,TRBJ2-5,-,TRBV7-2,TGTGCCAGCAGCTTATGGGAGACCCAGTACTTC,CASSLWETQYF
TRBD1,TRBJ2-7,-,TRBV6-5,TGTGCCAGTAGGACAGGGGGCTCCGAGCAGTACTTC,CASRTGGSEQYF
-,TRBJ1-1,-,TRBV30,TGTGCCTGGAGCTTCTTGTCCTCGGGGGACACTGAAGCTTTCTTT,CAWSFLSSGDTEAFF
TRBD1,TRBJ2-3,once,TRBV9,TGTGCCAGCAGCCCCTGGGACAGACTGATTCTAGACACAGATACGCAGTATTTT,CASSPWDRLILDTDTQYF
-,TRBJ1-3,-,TRBV5-4,TGTGCCAGCAGCTTTTCAGGGGCTGGAAACACCATATATTTT,CASSFSGAGNTIYF
-,TRBJ1-3,-,TRBV5-8,TGTGCCAGCAGCTTGGCCCTCCTTAGGGGGGGCGGAAACACCATATATTTT,CASSLALLRGGGNTIYF
-,TRBJ2-5,-,TRBV12-3/TRBV12-4,TGTGCCAGCAGTTTAGGGGGGTCAGAGACCCAGTACTTC,CASSLGGSETQYF
-,TRBJ2-7,-,TRBV18,TGTGCCAGCTCACCTATGGGTTACGAGCAGTACTTC,CASSPMGYEQYF
TRBD1,TRBJ2-1,-,TRBV3-1/TRBV3-2,TGTGCCAGCAGCTTATCGGACAGGACGATCTACAATGAGCAGTTCTTC,CASSLSDRTIYNEQFF
-,TRBJ2-1,-,TRBV5-6,TGTGCCAGCAGCCCGGAGGGGGGCAATGAGCAGTTCTTC,CASSPEGGNEQFF
-,TRBJ2-7,-,TRBV15,TGTGCCACCAGCAGAGATAGTCCAGGTTCAGCCCACTTC,CATSRDSPGSAHF
-,TRBJ2-1,-,TRBV19,TGTGCCAGTAGTCTTCGGGACGCCTCCGATGAGCAGTTCTTC,CASSLRDASDEQFF
-,TRBJ2-3,-,TRBV18,TGTGCCAGCTCACCAACGATGGGGGATACGCAGTATTTT,CASSPTMGDTQYF
TRBD2,TRBJ2-1,-,TRBV6-4,TGTGCCAGCAGCTCCGGGACTAGCGGACCAAATGAGCAGTTCTTC,CASSSGTSGPNEQFF
-,TRBJ1-5,-,TRBV28,TGTGCCAGCAGTTTAAGGTCCTGGACGCTCAATCAGCCCCAGCATTTT,CASSLRSWTLNQPQHF
TRBD1,TRBJ1-6,few,TRBV24-1,TGTGCCACCAGTGGCAGGGACAGGGGGCCCTTCGGCTATAATTCACCCCTCCACTTT,CATSGRDRGPFGYNSPLHF
-,TRBJ1-3,-,TRBV20-1,TGCAGTGCTAGTTTTCGGGGGGGCTCTGGAAACACCATATATTTT,CSASFRGGSGNTIYF
-,TRBJ1-2,-,TRBV24-1,TGTGCCACCAGTGACTCAGGGCCCAGGGAATATGGCTACACCTTC,CATSDSGPREYGYTF
TRBD2,TRBJ2-1,-,TRBV5-4,TGTGCCAGCAGATTAGCGGGAGGGCCGGGTAATGAGCAGTTCTTC,CASRLAGGPGNEQFF
-,TRBJ1-4,-,TRBV6-6,TGTGCCAGCAGTTTCGGTCAGCCATACGAAAAACTGTTTTTT,CASSFGQPYEKLFF
-,TRBJ1-1,-,TRBV2,TGTGCCAGCAGCCCCCACTTAACTGAAGCTTTCTTT,CASSPHLTEAFF
-,TRBJ1-2,-,TRBV4-1,TGCGCCAGCAGCCAGCAGCAGGGTGAGGGGTTGTTCGGCTACACCTTC,CASSQQQGEGLFGYTF
-,TRBJ2-2,-,TRBV10-3,TGTGCCATCAGCTACGCCGATGGCGGGGAGCTGTTTTTT,CAISYADGGELFF
-,TRBJ2-5,once,TRBV19,TGTGCCAGTAGTTCCTACGGAGGCCAAGAGACCCAGTACTTC,CASSSYGGQETQYF
-,TRBJ2-2,-,TRBV27,TGTGCCAGCGGACGACGTCAGGGCTTAACCGGGGAGCTGTTTTTT,CASGRRQGLTGELFF
-,TRBJ1-5,-,TRBV7-9,TGTGCCAGCAGCTTGGGTACTTACCCCAATCAGCCCCAGCATTTT,CASSLGTYPNQPQHF
TRBD1,TRBJ1-2,-,TRBV10-3,TGTGCCATCACGGGGGGACAGGGCTCTCGCTACACCTTC,CAITGGQGSRYTF
-,TRBJ1-5,-,TRBV10-3,TGTGCCATCAGTGAGAGGGGGAATCAGCCCCAGCATTTT,CAISERGNQPQHF
-,TRBJ1-2,once,TRBV2,TGTGCCAGCAGTTATCCGGGACACAGCTATGGCTACACCTTC,CASSYPGHSYGYTF
TRBD2,TRBJ2-1,-,TRBV7-9,TGTGCCAGCAGCTTAGCGGATAGCGGGAACAATGAGCAGTTCTTC,CASSLADSGNNEQFF
-,TRBJ2-3,-,TRBV6-2/TRBV6-3,TGTGCCAGCAGTTACGTACAGGTTGGTGGTACGCAGTATTTT,CASSYVQVGGTQYF
-,TRBJ1-1,-,TRBV15,TGTGCCACCAACCCCGGTACGAACACTGAAGCTTTCTTT,CATNPGTNTEAFF
TRBD2,TRBJ2-3,once,TRBV19,TGTGCCAGTAGTAAGGCTAGCGGGAGGCCGTTGGGCACAGATACGCAGTATTTT,CASSKASGRPLGTDTQYF
TRBD2,TRBJ2-3,-,TRBV2,TGTGCCAGCAGACTAGCGGATAGCACAGATACGCAGTATTTT,CASRLADSTDTQYF
TRBD1,TRBJ2-6,-,TRBV10-2,TGCGCCAGCAGTGAGGACACGCCAGGGGGTTTTGGGGCCAACGTCCTGACTTTC,CASSEDTPGGFGANVLTF
TRBD2,TRBJ2-3,-,TRBV18,TGTGCCAGCTCCTCCCAGCGGGGAGCGGTAGATACGCAGTATTTT,CASSSQRGAVDTQYF
-,TRBJ1-3,few,TRBV9,TGTGCCAGCAGCGTAGGTGGCAGAATGAACTCTGGAAACACCATATATTTT,CASSVGGRMNSGNTIYF
TRBD2,TRBJ2-7,-,TRBV6-6,TGTGCCAGCAGTTACTCTACTAGCGGGAGGATGTACGAGCAGTACTTC,CASSYSTSGRMYEQYF
-,TRBJ1-4,-,TRBV7-9,TGTGCCAGCAGCCAGGTGGTTGAAAAACTGTTTTTT,CASSQVVEKLFF
TRBD2,TRBJ2-3,-,TRBV30,TGTGCCTGGAGTGTAGCGGGAGGATTGGGCACAGATACGCAGTATTTT,CAWSVAGGLGTDTQYF